Following are 6 T cell receptor beta chains from one sample sequenced in a study of T-cell memory formation after mild COVID-19. MiXCR was run by TCRdb on the 5' RACE reads, yielding one entry per CDR3 protein. This table holds about 58,000 distinct CDR3 sequences, approximately 30% found once. Source material: PBMCs or a T cell subset sorted from them (not recorded which). Source of these receptors: a man aged 18 to 30 who had mild COVID-19 (a few samples of this study predate the infection). Cell type and time point are not known.

This clonotype was counted many times. The genes are TRBV5-1 and TRBJ2-3; 8 bases agree with TRBD2. V lost 0 bases, J lost 2 bases, and 11 bases stayed unmatched. The CDR3 spans 18 residues. The germline V gene encodes CDR1 SGHRS and CDR2 YFSETQ. For the CDR3, the DNA is TGCGCCAGCAGCTTGGTCGGGGTCTTCGGGGGGGACACAGATACGCAGTATTTT. It translates to CASSLVGVFGGDTDTQYF.

This chain links TRBV6-1 with TRBJ2-5; 13 bases fit TRBD2. With 4 bases clipped from V and 4 bases from J, the junction kept 3 bases outside the gene matches. The germline gives CDR1 MNHNS, CDR2 SASEGT. This CDR3 region has 15 residues. CDR3 bases: TGTGCCAGCAGTGCACTAGCGGGGGGGCCAGAGACCCAGTACTTC. Its translation: CASSALAGGPETQYF.

V gene TRBV12-3 or TRBV12-4 combines with J gene TRBJ2-7; D may be TRBD2 (6 bases). V shed 7 bases and J shed 3 bases, with 10 bases lying between them. This CDR3 has 12 amino acids. CDR3 sequence: CASTRGFYEQYV. The DNA of the CDR3 is TGTGCCAGCACTCGGGGGTTCTACGAGCAGTACGTC.

This clonotype has just a few counts. The chain is built from TRBV12-3 or TRBV12-4 and TRBJ2-7, with 7 bases identical to TRBD1. The V segment lost 6 bases and the J segment 3 bases; nucleotides outside the gene matches: 11. The CDR3 has 15 residues. The CDR3 DNA reads TGTGCCAGCAGCCATGTAGGACAGGCACTCTACGAGCAGTACTTC. Protein sequence: CASSHVGQALYEQYF.

This clonotype was seen at least ten times. The rearrangement joins TRBV6-5 to TRBJ2-1; TRBD2 might be the D (5 bases). V lost 6 bases and J lost 3, with 12 bases in between. CDR3 length equals 14 residues. Per the germline V gene, CDR1 is MNHEY and CDR2 is SVGAGI. The CDR3 DNA reads as TGTGCCAGCAGAGTTACGGGGAGCTACAATGAGCAGTTCTTC. It is translated as CASRVTGSYNEQFF.

The chain links TRBV4-1 to TRBJ2-7, with TRBD1 matching over 10 bases. Germline loops: CDR1 MGHRA, CDR2 YSYEKL. Trimming took 4 bases from V and 7 from J; bases not matched to a gene: 13. This CDR3 is built from 16 residues. The CDR3 loop reads CASSRTVGQGKPEQYF. CDR3 nucleotide sequence: TGCGCCAGCAGCCGGACGGTGGGACAGGGGAAACCGGAGCAGTACTTC.